What follows is one T cell receptor (beta chain) and its context. What it binds is not known. Assay used: immunoSEQ multiplex PCR; TCRdb lists only in-frame clones, some missing. The repertoire holds a few million clones, with just over 90% as singletons. The source of the sample is a study of shared clonotypes between healthy human individuals. Study observations and caveats: Among a few donors, approximately 5% of naive CD4 clonotypes were found in common. Rarefaction exposed incomplete sorted-subset sequencing despite large depth.

Trimming took 4 bases from V and 7 from J; bases not matched to a gene: 8. The germline gives CDR1 LNHDA, CDR2 SQIVND (reference sequence). This CDR3 is built from 14 residues. The sequence came from a man in his late teens or twenties in good health. Input material: naive CD4+ T cells sorted from blood. The subset denotes: CD45RA+ positively selected. The chain couples TRBV19 to TRBJ2-7; 9 bases fit TRBD2. The CDR3 DNA reads as TGTGCCAGTAGTACGACTAGCGGCAAGGGTGAGCAGTACTTC. Its protein product is CASSTTSGKGEQYF.